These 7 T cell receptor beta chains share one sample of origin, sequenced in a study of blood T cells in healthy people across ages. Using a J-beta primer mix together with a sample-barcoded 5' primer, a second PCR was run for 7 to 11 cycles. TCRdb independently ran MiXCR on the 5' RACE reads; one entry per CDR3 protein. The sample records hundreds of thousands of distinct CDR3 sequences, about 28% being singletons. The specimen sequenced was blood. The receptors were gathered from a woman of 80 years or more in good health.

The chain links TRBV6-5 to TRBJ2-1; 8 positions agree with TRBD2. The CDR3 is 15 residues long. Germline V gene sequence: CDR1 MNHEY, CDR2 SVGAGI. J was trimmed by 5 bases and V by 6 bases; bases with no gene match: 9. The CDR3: CASSLASGSHNEQFF. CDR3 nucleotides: TGTGCCAGCAGCTTAGCTAGCGGGTCCCACAATGAGCAGTTCTTC.

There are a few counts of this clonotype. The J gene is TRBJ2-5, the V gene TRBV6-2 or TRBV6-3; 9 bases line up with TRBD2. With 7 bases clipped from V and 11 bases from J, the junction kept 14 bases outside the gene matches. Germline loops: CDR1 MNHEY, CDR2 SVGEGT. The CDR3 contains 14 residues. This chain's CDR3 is CASTLPGLANEQYF. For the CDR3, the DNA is TGTGCCAGCACCCTACCGGGACTAGCAAATGAGCAGTACTTC.

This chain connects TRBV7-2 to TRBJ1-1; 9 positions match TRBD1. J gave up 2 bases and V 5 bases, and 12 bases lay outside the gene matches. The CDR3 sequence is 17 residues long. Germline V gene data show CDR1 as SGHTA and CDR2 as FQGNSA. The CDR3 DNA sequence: TGTGCCAGCAGCCCCTTACTATGGACAGGGGCAAACACTGAAGCTTTCTTT. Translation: CASSPLLWTGANTEAFF.

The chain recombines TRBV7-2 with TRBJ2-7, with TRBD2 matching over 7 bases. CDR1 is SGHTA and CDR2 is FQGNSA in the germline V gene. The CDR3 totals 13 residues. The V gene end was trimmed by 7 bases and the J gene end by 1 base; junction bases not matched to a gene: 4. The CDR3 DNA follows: TGTGCCAGCACGGCTAGCGGATCCTACGAGCAGTACTTC. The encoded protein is CASTASGSYEQYF.

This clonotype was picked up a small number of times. CDR3 protein: CASSPWTGNFNEKLFF. The CDR3, as DNA: TGCGCCAGCAGCCCCTGGACAGGCAACTTTAATGAAAAACTGTTTTTT. The chain is built from TRBV5-1 and TRBJ1-4; 7 bases line up with TRBD1. With 4 bases clipped from V and 4 bases from J, the junction kept 10 bases outside the gene matches. The germline V gene has CDR1 SGHRS and CDR2 YFSETQ. CDR3 size: 16 residues.

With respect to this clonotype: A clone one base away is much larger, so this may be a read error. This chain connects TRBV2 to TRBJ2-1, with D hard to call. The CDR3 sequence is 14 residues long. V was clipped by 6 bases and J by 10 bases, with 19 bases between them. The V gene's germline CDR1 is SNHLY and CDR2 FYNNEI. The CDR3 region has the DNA TGTGCCAGCAGAGATTTTGAGCCCACCTACGAGCAGTTCTTC. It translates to CASRDFEPTYEQFF.

The CDR3 is CASSPTAATNEKLFF. In DNA, the CDR3 is TGTGCCAGCAGCCCCACAGCCGCAACTAATGAAAAACTGTTTTTT. This chain uses TRBV9 with TRBJ1-4; D ambiguous. There are 15 residues in the CDR3. Trimming removed 4 bases at V and 0 bases at J, with 10 bases between. Germline CDR1 SGDLS, CDR2 YYNGEE.